Sequencing of this T cell receptor (beta chain) was carried out in a study of blood T cell repertoires in COVID-19. Study-wide context: From the United States, Italy and Spain came samples of acute and convalescent COVID-19. PBMCs, B-cell-depleted T cells, or T cells provided the cDNA or gDNA that made up the material.

Sequencing used immunoSEQ multiplex PCR; TCRdb keeps in-frame clones, though not all of them. Among about 210,000 clones listed, about 76% were seen once. The study drew participants aged 18 to 89 years from roughly 25 US areas. Grouping used clinical history reported by participants in a survey and questionnaire. V lost 2 bases, J lost 7 bases, and 4 bases stayed unmatched. The germline V gene has CDR1 SEHNR and CDR2 FQNEAQ (reference sequence). The CDR3 sequence is 13 residues long. The V and J genes are TRBV7-9 and TRBJ1-1; 7 bases are a match to TRBD1. Source material: PBMCs or T cells enriched from blood (not recorded which). This sequence was found in a woman aged 50 to 65 with acute COVID-19. CDR3 in amino acids: CASSLTGQSEAFF. In nucleotides, the CDR3 is TGTGCCAGCAGCTTAACGGGACAGAGTGAAGCTTTCTTT. The full variable domain, with the rest looked up from reference TRBV7-9 and TRBJ1-1, is DTGVSQNPRHKITKRGQNVTFRCDPISEHNRLYWYRQTLGQGPEFLTYFQNEAQLEKSRLLSDRFSAERPKGSFSTLEIQRTEQGDSAMYLCASSLTGQSEAFFGQGTRLTVV.